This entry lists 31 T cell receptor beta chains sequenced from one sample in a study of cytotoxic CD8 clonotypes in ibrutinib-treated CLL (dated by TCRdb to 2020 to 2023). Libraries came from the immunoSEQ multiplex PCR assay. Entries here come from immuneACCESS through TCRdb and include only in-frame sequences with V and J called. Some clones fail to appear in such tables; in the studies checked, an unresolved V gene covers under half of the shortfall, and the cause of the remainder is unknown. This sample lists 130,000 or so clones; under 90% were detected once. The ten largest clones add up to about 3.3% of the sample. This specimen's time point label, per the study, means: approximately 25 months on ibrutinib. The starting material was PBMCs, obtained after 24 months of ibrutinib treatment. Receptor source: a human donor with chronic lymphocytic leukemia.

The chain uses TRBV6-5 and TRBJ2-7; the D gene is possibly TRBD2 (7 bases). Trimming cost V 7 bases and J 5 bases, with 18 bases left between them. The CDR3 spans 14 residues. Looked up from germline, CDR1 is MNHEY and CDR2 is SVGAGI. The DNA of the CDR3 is TGTGCCAGCAAGCTACAGGGAGGGGATAACGAGCAGTACTTC. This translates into CASKLQGGDNEQYF.

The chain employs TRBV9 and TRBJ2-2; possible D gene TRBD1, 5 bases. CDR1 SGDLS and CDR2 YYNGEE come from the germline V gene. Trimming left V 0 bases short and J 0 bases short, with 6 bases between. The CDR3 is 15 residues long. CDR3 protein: CASSVGTTNTGELFF. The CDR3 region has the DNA TGTGCCAGCAGCGTAGGGACAACGAACACCGGGGAGCTGTTTTTT.

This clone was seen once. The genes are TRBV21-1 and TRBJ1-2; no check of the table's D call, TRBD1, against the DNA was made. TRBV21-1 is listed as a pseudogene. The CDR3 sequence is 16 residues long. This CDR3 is CASSNLQGETNYGYTF. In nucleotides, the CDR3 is TGTGCCAGCAGCAATTTGCAGGGCGAAACTAACTATGGCTACACCTTC.

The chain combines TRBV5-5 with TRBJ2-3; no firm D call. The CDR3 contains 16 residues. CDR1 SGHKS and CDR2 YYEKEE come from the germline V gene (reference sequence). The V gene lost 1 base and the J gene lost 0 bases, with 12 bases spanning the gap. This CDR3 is CASSLRVSSSTDTQYF. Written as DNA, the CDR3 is TGTGCCAGCAGCTTGCGGGTCAGCTCTAGCACAGATACGCAGTATTTT. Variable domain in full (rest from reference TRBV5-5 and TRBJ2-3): DAGVTQSPTHLIKTRGQQVTLRCSPISGHKSVSWYQQVLGQGPQFIFQYYEKEERGRGNFPDRFSARQFPNYSSELNVNALLLGDSALYLCASSLRVSSSTDTQYFGPGTRLTVL.

This chain's CDR3 is CASSRRLSGEAFF. CDR3 coding DNA: TGTGCCAGCAGTCGTAGGCTGAGCGGTGAAGCTTTCTTT. The rearrangement joins TRBV28 to TRBJ1-1; D unresolved. Trimming pared 5 bases from V and 7 bases from J, leaving 14 bases between. The CDR3 is made up of 13 amino acids. CDR1 is MDHEN and CDR2 is SYDVKM in the germline V gene.

CDR3 sequence (DNA): TGTGCCAGCTCAGATGCCGGGACAGGGACTGAAGCTTTCTTT. This sequence encodes CASSDAGTGTEAFF. V gene TRBV18 combines with J gene TRBJ1-1; 9 bases align to TRBD1. The CDR3 contains 14 residues. Germline V gives CDR1 KGHSH, CDR2 LQKENI. V trimming: 5 bases; J trimming: 5 bases; junction bases outside the gene matches: 6.

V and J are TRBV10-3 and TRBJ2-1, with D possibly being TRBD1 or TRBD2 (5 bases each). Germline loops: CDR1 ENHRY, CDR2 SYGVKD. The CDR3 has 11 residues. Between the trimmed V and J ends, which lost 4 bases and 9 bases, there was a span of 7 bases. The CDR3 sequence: CAISGGSEQFF. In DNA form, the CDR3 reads TGTGCCATCAGTGGGGGGAGTGAGCAGTTCTTC.

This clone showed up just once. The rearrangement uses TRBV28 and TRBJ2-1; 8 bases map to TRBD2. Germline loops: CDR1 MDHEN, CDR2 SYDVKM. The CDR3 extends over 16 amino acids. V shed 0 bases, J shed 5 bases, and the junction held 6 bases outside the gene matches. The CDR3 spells CASSLWAGGAHNEQFF. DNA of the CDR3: TGTGCCAGCAGTTTATGGGCCGGGGGGGCCCACAATGAGCAGTTCTTC.

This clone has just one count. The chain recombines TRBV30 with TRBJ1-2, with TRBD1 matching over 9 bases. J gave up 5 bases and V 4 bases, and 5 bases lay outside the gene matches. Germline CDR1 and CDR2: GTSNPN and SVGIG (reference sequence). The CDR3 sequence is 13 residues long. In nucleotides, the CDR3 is TGTGCCTGGACCCCGGGACAGGGATATGGCTACACCTTC. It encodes CAWTPGQGYGYTF.

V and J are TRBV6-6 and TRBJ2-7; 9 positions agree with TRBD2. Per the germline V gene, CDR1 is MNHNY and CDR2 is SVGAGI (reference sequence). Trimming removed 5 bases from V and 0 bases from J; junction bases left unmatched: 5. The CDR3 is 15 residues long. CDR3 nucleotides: TGTGCCAGCAGTGTTAGCGGGGGAAGCTCCTACGAGCAGTACTTC. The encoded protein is CASSVSGGSSYEQYF.

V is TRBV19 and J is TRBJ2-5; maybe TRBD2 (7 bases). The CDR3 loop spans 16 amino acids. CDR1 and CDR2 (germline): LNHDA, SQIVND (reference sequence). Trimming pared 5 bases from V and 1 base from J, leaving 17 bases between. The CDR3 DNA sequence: TGTGCCAGTAGTGCCCCCCGCGGGGGCACCCAAGAGACCCAGTACTTC. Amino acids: CASSAPRGGTQETQYF.

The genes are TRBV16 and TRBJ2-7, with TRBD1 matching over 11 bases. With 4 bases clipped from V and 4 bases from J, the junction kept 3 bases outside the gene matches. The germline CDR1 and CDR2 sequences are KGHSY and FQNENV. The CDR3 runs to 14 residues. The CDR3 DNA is TGTGCCAGCAGCCCCGGGACAGGGGGGTACGAGCAGTACTTC. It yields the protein CASSPGTGGYEQYF.

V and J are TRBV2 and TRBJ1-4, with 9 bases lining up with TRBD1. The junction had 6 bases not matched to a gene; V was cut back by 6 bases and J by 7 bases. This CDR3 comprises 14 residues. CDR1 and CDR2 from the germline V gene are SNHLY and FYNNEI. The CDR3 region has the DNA TGTGCCAGCAGAATGGGACAGGGCACTGAAAAACTGTTTTTT. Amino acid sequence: CASRMGQGTEKLFF.

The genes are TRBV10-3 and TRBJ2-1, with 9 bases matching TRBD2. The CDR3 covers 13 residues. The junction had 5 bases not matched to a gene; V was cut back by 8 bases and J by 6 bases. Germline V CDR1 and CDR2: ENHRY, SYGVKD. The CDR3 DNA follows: TGTGCCATCGCGGGCGGGGGGGCCAATGAGCAGTTCTTC. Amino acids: CAIAGGGANEQFF.

The CDR3 loop is CSVEPTGTEAFF. The CDR3 DNA reads as TGCAGCGTTGAACCGACAGGGACTGAAGCTTTCTTT. The rearrangement joins TRBV29-1 to TRBJ1-1; 7 bases match TRBD1. CDR1 and CDR2 from the germline V gene are SQVTM and ANQGSEA. V gave up 2 bases and J gave up 5 bases; unmatched junction bases: 2. The CDR3 is made up of 12 amino acids.

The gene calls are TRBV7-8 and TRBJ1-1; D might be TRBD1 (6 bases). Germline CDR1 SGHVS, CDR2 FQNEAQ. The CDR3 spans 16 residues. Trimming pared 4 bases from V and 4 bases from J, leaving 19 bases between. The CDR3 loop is CASSSSNRADGTEAFF. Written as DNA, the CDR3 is TGTGCCAGCAGCTCATCCAACAGGGCCGACGGCACTGAAGCTTTCTTT.

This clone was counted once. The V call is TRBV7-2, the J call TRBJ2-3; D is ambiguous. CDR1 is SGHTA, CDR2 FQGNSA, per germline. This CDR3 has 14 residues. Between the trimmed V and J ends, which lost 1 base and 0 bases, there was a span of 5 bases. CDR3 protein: CASSLGASTDTQYF. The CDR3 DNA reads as TGTGCCAGCAGCTTAGGTGCTAGCACAGATACGCAGTATTTT.

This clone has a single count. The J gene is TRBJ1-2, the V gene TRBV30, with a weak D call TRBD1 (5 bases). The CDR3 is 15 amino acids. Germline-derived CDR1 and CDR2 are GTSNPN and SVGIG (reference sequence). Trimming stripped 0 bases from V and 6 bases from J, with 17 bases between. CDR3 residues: CAWSVRKKGRNGYTF. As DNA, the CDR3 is TGTGCCTGGAGTGTACGGAAGAAGGGACGGAATGGCTACACCTTC.

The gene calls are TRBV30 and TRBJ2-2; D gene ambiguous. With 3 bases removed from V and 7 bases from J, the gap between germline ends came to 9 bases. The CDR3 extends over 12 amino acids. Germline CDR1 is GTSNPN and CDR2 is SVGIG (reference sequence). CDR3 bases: TGTGCCTGGAGAACGGATTTCGGGGAGCTGTTTTTT. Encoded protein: CAWRTDFGELFF. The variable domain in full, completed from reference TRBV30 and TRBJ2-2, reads SQTIHQWPATLVQPVGSPLSLECTVEGTSNPNLYWYRQAAGRGLQLLFYSVGIGQISSEVPQNLSASRPQDRQFILSSKKLLLSDSGFYLCAWRTDFGELFFGEGSRLTVL.

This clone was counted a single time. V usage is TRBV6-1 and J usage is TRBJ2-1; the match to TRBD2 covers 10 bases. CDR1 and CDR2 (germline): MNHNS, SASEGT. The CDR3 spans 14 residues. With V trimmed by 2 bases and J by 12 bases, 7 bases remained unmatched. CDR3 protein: CASSERLAGATQFF. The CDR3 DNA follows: TGTGCCAGCAGTGAAAGACTAGCGGGCGCCACGCAGTTCTTC.

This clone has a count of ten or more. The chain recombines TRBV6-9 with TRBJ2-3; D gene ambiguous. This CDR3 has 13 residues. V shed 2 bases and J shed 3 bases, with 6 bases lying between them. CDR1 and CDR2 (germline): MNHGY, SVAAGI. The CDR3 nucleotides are TGTGCCAGCAGTTATACCGAGACAGATACGCAGTATTTT. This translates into CASSYTETDTQYF.

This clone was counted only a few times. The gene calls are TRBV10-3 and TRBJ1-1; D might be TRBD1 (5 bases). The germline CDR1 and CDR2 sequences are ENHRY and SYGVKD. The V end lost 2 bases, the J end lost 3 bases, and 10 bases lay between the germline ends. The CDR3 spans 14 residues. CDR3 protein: CAISETGRDTEAFF. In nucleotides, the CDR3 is TGTGCCATCAGTGAGACAGGACGGGACACTGAAGCTTTCTTT.

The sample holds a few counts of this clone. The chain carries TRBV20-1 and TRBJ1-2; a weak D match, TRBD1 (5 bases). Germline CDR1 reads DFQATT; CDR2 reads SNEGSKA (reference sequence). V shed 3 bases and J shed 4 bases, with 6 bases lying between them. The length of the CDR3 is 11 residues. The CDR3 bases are TGCAGTGCTAGGGACATCTATGGCTACACCTTC. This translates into CSARDIYGYTF.

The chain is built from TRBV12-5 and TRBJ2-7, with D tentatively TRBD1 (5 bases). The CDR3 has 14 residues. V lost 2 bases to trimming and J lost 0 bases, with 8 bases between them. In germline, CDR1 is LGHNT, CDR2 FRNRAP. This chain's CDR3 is CASGLSTVSYEQYF. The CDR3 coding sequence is TGTGCTAGTGGTTTGTCGACAGTCTCCTACGAGCAGTACTTC.

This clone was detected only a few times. In DNA, the CDR3 is TGTGCCAGTAGTAACCCTCGGGCGGAGGATCAGCCCCAGCATTTT. Encoded protein: CASSNPRAEDQPQHF. The chain is built from TRBV19 and TRBJ1-5; D not resolved. The germline gives CDR1 LNHDA, CDR2 SQIVND (reference sequence). CDR3 length: 15 amino acids. V was clipped by 4 bases and J by 5 bases, with 15 bases between them.

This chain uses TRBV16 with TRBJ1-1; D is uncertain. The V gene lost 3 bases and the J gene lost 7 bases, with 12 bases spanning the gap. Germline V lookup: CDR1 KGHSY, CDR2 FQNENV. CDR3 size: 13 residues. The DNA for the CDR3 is TGTGCCAGCAGCCAGGGCCGGCAGAATGAAGCTTTCTTT. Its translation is CASSQGRQNEAFF.

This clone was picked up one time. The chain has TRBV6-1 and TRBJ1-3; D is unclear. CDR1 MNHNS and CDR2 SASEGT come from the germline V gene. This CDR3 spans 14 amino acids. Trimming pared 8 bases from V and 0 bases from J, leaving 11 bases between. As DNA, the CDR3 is TGTGCCAGCGGAGATAGGAGCTCTGGAAACACCATATATTTT. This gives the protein CASGDRSSGNTIYF.

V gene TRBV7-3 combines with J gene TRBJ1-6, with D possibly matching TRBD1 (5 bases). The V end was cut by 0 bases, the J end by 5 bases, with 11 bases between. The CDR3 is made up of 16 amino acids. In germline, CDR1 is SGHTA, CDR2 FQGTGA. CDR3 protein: CASSLTSRGDNSPLHF. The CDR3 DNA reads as TGTGCCAGCAGCTTAACGAGTAGGGGTGATAATTCACCCCTCCACTTT.

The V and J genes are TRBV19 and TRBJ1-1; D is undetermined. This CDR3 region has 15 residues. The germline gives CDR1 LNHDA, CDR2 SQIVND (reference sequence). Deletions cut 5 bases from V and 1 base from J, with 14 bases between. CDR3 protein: CASSVDLRQNTEAFF. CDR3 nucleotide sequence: TGTGCCAGTAGTGTGGACCTCAGGCAGAACACTGAAGCTTTCTTT.

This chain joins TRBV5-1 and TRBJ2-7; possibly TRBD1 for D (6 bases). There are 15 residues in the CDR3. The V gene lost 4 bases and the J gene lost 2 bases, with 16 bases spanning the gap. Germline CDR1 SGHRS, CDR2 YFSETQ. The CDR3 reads CASSARTDSTYEQYF. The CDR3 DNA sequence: TGCGCCAGCAGCGCAAGGACAGATTCAACCTACGAGCAGTACTTC.

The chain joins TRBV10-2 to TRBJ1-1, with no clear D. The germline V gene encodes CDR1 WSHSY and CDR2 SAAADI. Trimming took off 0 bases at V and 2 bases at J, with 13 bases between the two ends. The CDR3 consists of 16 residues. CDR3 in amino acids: CASSESARRVNTEAFF. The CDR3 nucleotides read TGCGCCAGCAGTGAGTCGGCCCGGAGGGTAAACACTGAAGCTTTCTTT.